What follows describes a single T cell receptor (beta chain). The junction departs from the called germline gene at one end, perhaps through a read error. Sequencing was performed with immunoSEQ multiplex PCR; in TCRdb, only in-frame clones are kept and a portion is missing. The sample yields 2 million to 2.5 million clones, 85% to 95% seen once. The data derive from a study of shared clonotypes between healthy human individuals. The CDR3 runs 14 residues. Germline CDR1 and CDR2: SGDLS and YYNGEE. The chain recombines TRBV9 with TRBJ2-3; 9 bases map to TRBD2. This clonotype originated in a man younger than 30 in good health. Some clones in this sample may be carry-over from other donors' samples. Sequencing was performed on naive CD4+ T cells from PBMCs. Subset reported: CD45RA+ positively selected. CDR3 sequence: CASSAGTSKDTQYF. In DNA form, the CDR3 reads TGTGCCAGCAGCGCGGGGACTAGCAAAGATACGCAGTATTTT.